Reported below is one T cell receptor (beta chain). This clonotype has only a few counts. It lacks a known antigen. Base quality data are lacking; no much larger clone is found one base away. The source of the sample is a study of T-cell memory formation after mild COVID-19 (dated by TCRdb to about 2021). About the investigation overall: Most TCR sequence clusters were specific to one of the two donors. In two donors, T-cell clones that expanded and contracted after mild COVID-19 were followed by sequencing TCRalpha and TCRbeta repertoires longitudinally. Two young, previously healthy adult volunteers made up the cohort, one male and one female.

The sequencer was an Illumina NovaSeq 6000. cDNA libraries for TCRalpha and TCRbeta were prepared by 5'RACE using constant-segment primers, with sample barcodes and unique molecular identifiers added. RNA was extracted from every sample with Trizol reagent. Library amplification was performed in two PCR steps, and a second sample barcode and Illumina TruSeq adapters were introduced in the second step. Sequencing of the libraries was done on an Illumina NovaSeq, producing 2 x 150 bp paired-end reads. In the original analysis: Demultiplexing of reads and collapsing into UMI-guided consensus sequences were performed with migec v1.2.7. With mixcr v2.1.11, UMI consensuses were aligned to TRA and TRB V and J templates and assembled into clonotypes. A clonotype was counted as expanded or contracted only when both edgeR and NoisET called the clonotype significant, with the noise models trained on biological replicates. For edgeR calls, the thresholds were a false discovery rate-adjusted p below 0.01 and a log2 fold-change of 1. PCA with hierarchical clustering of max-normalized trajectories of the 1000 most abundant clonotypes was used as exploratory dynamics analysis. The CD4 or CD8 phenotype of responding clones was assigned using the separately sequenced CD4+ and CD8+ repertoires. TCRdb applied fastp at Q25 and MiXCR to the public reads, then kept only in-frame beta chains. Each CDR3 protein gets just one entry, which takes the most common genes and DNA from the rows behind it. The V and J calls and clone size are TCRdb's, not the authors'. The sample data list roughly 170,000 distinct CDR3 sequences, and around 18% of these were observed just once. The top ten hold 3.9% of the sample.

The CDR3 holds 13 amino acids from the cysteine to the phenylalanine. Only the CDR3 DNA is retained, 39 bases long and in frame from the first base. V sheds 0 bases and J sheds 7 bases, leaving 7 bases between their ends. Ficoll-Paque density gradient centrifugation was used to isolate PBMCs. Results and caveats for the whole study, not just this receptor: Only a couple of mild cases were covered by the study, and larger cohorts that include severe cases with pre-infection samples were considered necessary. Contracting CD4+ clones were found mainly in CM and EM memory subsets, while CD8+ clones were enriched in EMRA. Some responding clones were found in pre-infection memory, which suggests that pre-existing cross-reactive memory T cells took part in the SARS-CoV-2 response. Clones contracting from day 15 to 85 had balanced CD4/CD8 phenotypes, while a second wave expanding from day 15 to 37 was biased towards CD4+. SARS-CoV-2 specificity of the second-wave clones peaking on day 37 was not confirmed.

The chain employs TRBV12-3 or TRBV12-4 and TRBJ2-1, with the D gene too uncertain to name. The TCR originated in a man aged 18 to 29 who had mild COVID-19 (a few samples of this study predate the infection). The sample titles of this study are shuffled in the database, so cell type and time point are left out; the donor was told from shared clones. What was sequenced was PBMCs or a T cell subset sorted from them (not recorded which). The DNA sequence is TGTGCCAGCAGTTTAGCGCAGTTGAATGAGCAGTTCTTC. Its protein product is CASSLAQLNEQFF.